A single sample gave rise to the 28 T cell receptor beta chains below, sequenced in a study of patients and donors after allogeneic stem cell transplantation. TCRdb reprocessed the RT-PCR reads via MiXCR and lists one record per CDR3 protein. The sample lists a few hundred thousand distinct CDR3 sequences, around two fifths occurring once. The sequencing sample was made of blood, either unsorted or a sorted T cell fraction (not recorded which). The receptor source for this set is a human donor who was either an allogeneic HSCT recipient or a stem cell or donor lymphocyte infusion donor (not recorded which). It is not recorded whose cells these are; they may come from a transplant donor.

This clonotype was recorded once. The rearrangement joins TRBV9 to TRBJ2-7; D remains unclear. With 0 bases removed from V and 1 base from J, the gap between germline ends came to 8 bases. CDR3 length: 14 amino acids. Per germline, CDR1 SGDLS and CDR2 YYNGEE. CDR3 sequence: CASSVGKGSYEQYF. CDR3 nucleotide sequence: TGTGCCAGCAGCGTAGGGAAGGGTTCCTACGAGCAGTACTTC.

This chain links TRBV2 with TRBJ2-5; TRBD2 agrees at 8 bases. The V gene's germline CDR1 is SNHLY and CDR2 FYNNEI. The CDR3 has 14 residues. Trimming cost V 3 bases and J 3 bases; bases outside gene matches: 3. In DNA form, the CDR3 reads TGTGCCAGCAGTGAGTCGGGGGGGAAAGAGACCCAGTACTTC. It encodes CASSESGGKETQYF.

This chain joins TRBV18 and TRBJ2-5; the D call may be TRBD1 or TRBD2 (6 bases each). V lost 3 bases to trimming and J lost 1 base, with 15 bases between them. From germline, CDR1 is KGHSH and CDR2 LQKENI. There are 16 residues in the CDR3. This chain's CDR3 is CASSPTGRGIQETQYF. The CDR3, as DNA: TGTGCCAGCTCACCGACAGGCCGGGGGATCCAAGAGACCCAGTACTTC.

The chain couples TRBV5-1 to TRBJ1-2; D possibly corresponds to TRBD1 (5 bases). Looked up from germline, CDR1 is SGHRS and CDR2 is YFSETQ. V lost 1 base to trimming and J lost 6 bases, with 13 bases between them. The CDR3 covers 14 residues. In nucleotides, the CDR3 is TGCGCCAGCAGCTTGTTTAGAGGGGATGATGGCTACACCTTC. Protein: CASSLFRGDDGYTF.

This clonotype turned up a few times. The chain joins TRBV6-1 to TRBJ1-1; TRBD1 aligns across 9 bases. Germline V gene sequence: CDR1 MNHNS, CDR2 SASEGT. J was trimmed by 1 base and V by 6 bases; bases with no gene match: 9. The CDR3 sequence is 16 residues long. The CDR3 DNA reads as TGTGCCAGCAGCCCCGCCGGGACAGGGTGGAACACTGAAGCTTTCTTT. Translated, it gives CASSPAGTGWNTEAFF.

This clonotype was seen more than once but under ten times. V and J are TRBV24-1 and TRBJ2-4, with 8 bases lining up with TRBD1. The CDR3 has 17 residues. J lost 8 bases, V lost 1 base, and 12 bases had no gene match. Germline lookup yields CDR1 KGHDR and CDR2 SFDVKD. This chain's CDR3 is CATSDFATGQVYHIQYF. DNA of the CDR3: TGTGCCACCAGTGATTTTGCTACGGGACAGGTCTATCACATTCAGTACTTC.

This clonotype was found many times. J is TRBJ1-1 and V is TRBV7-2, with TRBD1 as a possible D gene (6 bases). This CDR3 comprises 15 residues. Per germline, CDR1 SGHTA and CDR2 FQGNSA. V lost 5 bases, J lost 0 bases, and 13 bases lay in between. CDR3 bases: TGTGCCAGCAGCCCAAGAGGGGGGATGAACACTGAAGCTTTCTTT. It translates to CASSPRGGMNTEAFF.

At least ten counts were recorded for this clonotype. V and J are TRBV12-3 or TRBV12-4 and TRBJ1-3, with D perhaps TRBD1 (6 bases). The CDR3 consists of 14 residues. V lost 9 bases and J 0 bases, leaving 12 bases between the germline ends. The CDR3 loop is CASSKGVSGNTIYF. The CDR3 DNA follows: TGTGCCAGTAGCAAGGGGGTCTCTGGAAACACCATATATTTT.

This chain joins TRBV5-1 and TRBJ2-5; a possible D gene is TRBD2 (6 bases). CDR1 SGHRS and CDR2 YFSETQ come from the germline V gene. Deletions cut 4 bases from V and 8 bases from J, with 9 bases between. This CDR3 region has 11 residues. CDR3 sequence (DNA): TGCGCCAGCAGCGGAGGGGACACCCAGTACTTC. It encodes CASSGGDTQYF.

V and J are TRBV15 and TRBJ1-6; D gene ambiguous. This CDR3 is 13 amino acids long. The V end lost 5 bases, the J end lost 10 bases, and 12 bases lay between the germline ends. Germline CDR1 and CDR2: LNHNV and YYDKDF (reference sequence). The DNA of the CDR3 is TGTGCCACCAGCCCGGTAGCCTTGTCACCCCTCCACTTT. Protein product: CATSPVALSPLHF. Full variable domain (missing parts from reference TRBV15 and TRBJ1-6): DAMVIQNPRYQVTQFGKPVTLSCSQTLNHNVMYWYQQKSSQAPKLLFHYYDKDFNNEADTPDNFQSRRPNTSFCFLDIRSPGLGDTAMYLCATSPVALSPLHFGNGTRLTVT.

The table lists this clonotype with a few counts. V usage is TRBV4-3 and J usage is TRBJ1-3; tentative D call: TRBD1 (6 bases). The V end was cut by 1 base, the J end by 3 bases, with 16 bases between. CDR3 length equals 17 residues. The germline gives CDR1 LGHNA, CDR2 YSLEER. The CDR3 coding sequence is TGCGCCAGCAGCCAAGTAGGGGGGCCTCCCGGTGGAAACACCATATATTTT. This translates into CASSQVGGPPGGNTIYF.

This clonotype was observed a few times. This sequence joins TRBV5-1 and TRBJ1-2, with TRBD1 identical over 7 bases. In germline, CDR1 is SGHRS, CDR2 YFSETQ. The V segment lost 0 bases and the J segment 7 bases; nucleotides outside the gene matches: 6. The CDR3 runs to 14 residues. CDR3 region: CASSLEQGSGGYTF. The CDR3 DNA follows: TGCGCCAGCAGCTTGGAACAGGGGAGTGGTGGCTACACCTTC.

V gene TRBV18 combines with J gene TRBJ1-1; possibly TRBD1 for D (6 bases). CDR3 length: 13 amino acids. Deletions cut 8 bases from V and 4 bases from J, with 14 bases between. The V gene's germline CDR1 is KGHSH and CDR2 LQKENI. The CDR3 loop is CASAERGGTEAFF. As DNA, the CDR3 is TGTGCCAGCGCCGAAAGAGGGGGCACTGAAGCTTTCTTT.

The rearrangement uses TRBV20-1 and TRBJ2-7, with D tentatively TRBD1 (5 bases). The CDR3 totals 12 residues. V was clipped by 6 bases and J by 0 bases, with 9 bases between them. Germline loops: CDR1 DFQATT, CDR2 SNEGSKA (reference sequence). The CDR3 DNA is TGCAGTGCCCCGGACACCTCCTACGAGCAGTACTTC. It specifies CSAPDTSYEQYF.

The chain employs TRBV27 and TRBJ1-6; TRBD1 matches at 7 bases. The CDR3 is made up of 17 amino acids. Germline V lookup: CDR1 MNHEY, CDR2 SMNVEV (reference sequence). Trimming removed 2 bases from V and 5 bases from J; junction bases left unmatched: 9. The CDR3 DNA is TGTGCCAGCAGTTTAACGGCGTCAGGGGGTAATAATTCACCCCTCCACTTT. This translates into CASSLTASGGNNSPLHF.

This sequence joins TRBV20-1 and TRBJ1-1, with D possibly TRBD1 on 6 matching bases. The CDR3 length is 12 residues. Per germline, CDR1 DFQATT and CDR2 SNEGSKA (reference sequence). Trimming took 4 bases from V and 7 from J, leaving 13 bases between them. The CDR3, as DNA: TGCAGTGCTAAAGGGGGGATTGGTGAAGCTTTCTTT. Translating gives CSAKGGIGEAFF.

This clonotype came up many times. The rearrangement joins TRBV12-3 or TRBV12-4 to TRBJ2-4; 7 bases are a match to TRBD1. CDR3 length equals 17 residues. The trim removed 1 base at V and 0 bases at J, leaving 6 bases unmatched. The CDR3, as DNA: TGTGCCAGCAGTTTAGTTGGGACAGTATTAGCCAAAAACATTCAGTACTTC. Translating gives CASSLVGTVLAKNIQYF.

The gene calls are TRBV3-1 and TRBJ2-3; D is undetermined. CDR3 size: 16 residues. V was cut by 0 bases and J by 2 bases, with 12 bases left in between. CDR1 is LGHDT and CDR2 is YNNKEL in the germline V gene (reference sequence). DNA of the CDR3: TGTGCCAGCAGCCAAGACTGGAGCCCAAACACAGATACGCAGTATTTT. It codes for CASSQDWSPNTDTQYF.

There are many counts of this clonotype. This rearrangement joins TRBV7-2 to TRBJ1-5; D may be TRBD1 (6 bases). The V end was cut by 3 bases, the J end by 7 bases, with 10 bases between. The CDR3 is made up of 13 amino acids. CDR1 and CDR2 (germline): SGHTA, FQGNSA. The CDR3 sequence: CASSFSQGQPQHF. For the CDR3, the DNA is TGTGCCAGCAGCTTTTCCCAGGGGCAGCCCCAGCATTTT.

The chain uses TRBV18 and TRBJ1-1; D is perhaps TRBD1 (6 bases). The CDR3 has 14 residues. Trimming shortened V by 3 bases and J by 4 bases, and 12 bases separated the two germline ends. CDR1 is KGHSH, CDR2 LQKENI, per germline. The CDR3: CASSPHPQGTEAFF. The CDR3 coding sequence is TGTGCCAGCTCACCCCACCCACAGGGCACTGAAGCTTTCTTT.

This clonotype was detected only a few times. The CDR3 spells CAIRTPTNEKLFF. DNA of the CDR3: TGTGCCATCAGGACACCAACTAATGAAAAACTGTTTTTT. This chain links TRBV10-3 with TRBJ1-4; the D is unclear. The length of the CDR3 is 13 residues. Per the germline V gene, CDR1 is ENHRY and CDR2 is SYGVKD. The V end lost 6 bases, the J end lost 0 bases, and 5 bases lay between the germline ends.

This clonotype occurred a few times. The chain links TRBV5-5 to TRBJ1-2; D call uncertain. Trimming removed 2 bases from V and 4 bases from J, with 9 bases in between. Germline V gene lookup returns CDR1 SGHKS and CDR2 YYEKEE (reference sequence). The CDR3 loop spans 13 amino acids. The CDR3, as DNA: TGTGCCAGCAGCTTCGAGGTCAGCTATGGCTACACCTTC. It translates to CASSFEVSYGYTF.

This clonotype showed up just a few times. The rearrangement joins TRBV4-1 to TRBJ1-3; no definite D call. Germline CDR1 MGHRA, CDR2 YSYEKL. There are 16 residues in the CDR3. Trimming removed 0 bases at V and 1 base at J, with 10 bases between. The CDR3 region is CASSQEGWRSGNTIYF. Here the CDR3 DNA reads TGCGCCAGCAGCCAAGAGGGCTGGCGTTCTGGAAACACCATATATTTT.

The chain couples TRBV6-5 to TRBJ1-4, with a weak D call TRBD1 (6 bases). Germline V gene data show CDR1 as MNHEY and CDR2 as SVGAGI. Trimming shortened V by 6 bases and J by 5 bases, and 13 bases separated the two germline ends. The CDR3 consists of 14 residues. The CDR3 DNA sequence: TGTGCCAGCAGCATAGACAGGTCCAATGAAAAACTGTTTTTT. As protein: CASSIDRSNEKLFF.

A single count supports this clonotype. This sequence joins TRBV20-1 and TRBJ1-1, with D unclear. Trimming left V 3 bases short and J 4 bases short, with 12 bases between. The V gene's germline CDR1 is DFQATT and CDR2 SNEGSKA (reference sequence). The CDR3 consists of 13 residues. The CDR3 coding sequence is TGCAGTGCTAGTCCGCGCCGAGGCACTGAAGCTTTCTTT. Protein product: CSASPRRGTEAFF.

This clonotype was seen ten or more times. This chain uses TRBV29-1 with TRBJ1-3; weak D call: TRBD1 (5 bases). The V end was cut by 2 bases, the J end by 2 bases, with 7 bases between. The CDR3 is made up of 13 amino acids. CDR1 is SQVTM, CDR2 ANQGSEA, per germline. CDR3 sequence: CSVEPGPGNTIYF. As DNA, the CDR3 is TGCAGCGTTGAACCAGGGCCTGGAAACACCATATATTTT. Full variable domain (remainder filled in from reference TRBV29-1 and TRBJ1-3): SAVISQKPSRDICQRGTSLTIQCQVDSQVTMMFWYRQQPGQSLTLIATANQGSEATYESGFVIDKFPISRPNLTFSTLTVSNMSPEDSSIYLCSVEPGPGNTIYFGEGSWLTVV.

This clonotype was counted a single time. The chain recombines TRBV29-1 with TRBJ1-2; tentatively, D is TRBD1 (6 bases). Between the trimmed V and J ends, which lost 6 bases and 4 bases, there was a span of 9 bases. Germline values: CDR1 SQVTM, CDR2 ANQGSEA. CDR3 length: 11 residues. The CDR3 bases are TGCAGCGTCGGAGGGGGCTATGGCTACACCTTC. Encoded protein: CSVGGGYGYTF. The full variable domain, with the rest looked up from reference TRBV29-1 and TRBJ1-2, is SAVISQKPSRDICQRGTSLTIQCQVDSQVTMMFWYRQQPGQSLTLIATANQGSEATYESGFVIDKFPISRPNLTFSTLTVSNMSPEDSSIYLCSVGGGYGYTFGSGTRLTVV.

This clonotype was detected only once. The rearrangement joins TRBV4-3 to TRBJ2-7; 9 bases match TRBD1. V shed 0 bases and J 6 bases; nucleotides not matched to a gene: 6. The CDR3 consists of 15 residues. Germline loops: CDR1 LGHNA, CDR2 YSLEER. This CDR3 reads CASSQEAGQGAEQYF. As DNA, the CDR3 is TGCGCCAGCAGCCAAGAAGCGGGACAGGGAGCCGAGCAGTACTTC.